The sequence of this T cell receptor beta chain was determined in a study of T-cell memory formation after mild COVID-19. Only a few counts were recorded for this clonotype. Its matching antigen is unknown. The CDR3 totals 9 residues. TCRdb itself ran the 5' RACE reads through MiXCR, one entry per CDR3 protein. The data contain roughly 200,000 distinct CDR3 sequences, more than 8% of them seen just once; the ten biggest clones take up about 3.8%. Study outcomes and limitations: SARS-CoV-2 specificity of second-wave clones peaking day 37 was unconfirmed.

The sequencing input was PBMCs or a T cell subset sorted from them (not recorded which). The chain combines TRBV21-1 with TRBJ2-3. TRBV21-1 is a known pseudogene. The sequence was collected from a man aged 18 to 35 who had mild COVID-19 (a few samples of this study predate the infection). Cell type and time point are not known. In nucleotides, the CDR3 is TGTGCCAGCGCAGATACGCAGTATTTT. Translating it yields CASADTQYF.